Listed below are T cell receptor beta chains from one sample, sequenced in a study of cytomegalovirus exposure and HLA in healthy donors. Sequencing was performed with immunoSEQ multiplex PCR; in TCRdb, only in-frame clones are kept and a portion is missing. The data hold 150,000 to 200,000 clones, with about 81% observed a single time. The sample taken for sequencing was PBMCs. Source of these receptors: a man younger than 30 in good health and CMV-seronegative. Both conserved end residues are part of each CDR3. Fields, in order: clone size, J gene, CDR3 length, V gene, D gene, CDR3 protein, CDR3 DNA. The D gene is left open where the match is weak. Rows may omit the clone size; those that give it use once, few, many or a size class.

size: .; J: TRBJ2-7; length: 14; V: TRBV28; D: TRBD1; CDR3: CASSSGQVHYEQYF; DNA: TGTGCCAGCAGTTCGGGACAGGTACACTACGAGCAGTACTTC
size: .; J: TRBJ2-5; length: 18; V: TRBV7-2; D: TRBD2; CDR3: CASSRGLAGEVAGETQYF; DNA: TGTGCCAGCAGCCGAGGTCTAGCGGGAGAGGTGGCGGGGGAGACCCAGTACTTC
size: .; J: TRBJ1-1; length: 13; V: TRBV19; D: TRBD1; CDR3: CATTGQGRTEAFF; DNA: TGTGCCACAACGGGACAGGGAAGGACTGAAGCTTTCTTT
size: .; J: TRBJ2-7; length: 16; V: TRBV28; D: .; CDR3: CASSKIWVSGSYEQYF; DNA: TGTGCCAGCAGTAAGATCTGGGTTTCGGGAAGCTACGAGCAGTACTTC
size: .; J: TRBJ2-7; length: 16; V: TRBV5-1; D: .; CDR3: CASSLGSWLTAYEQYF; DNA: TGCGCCAGCAGCTTGGGTAGCTGGTTGACGGCCTACGAGCAGTACTTC
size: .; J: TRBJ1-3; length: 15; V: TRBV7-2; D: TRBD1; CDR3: CASSLRGQAGNTIYF; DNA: TGTGCCAGCAGCTTAAGGGGACAGGCTGGAAACACCATATATTTT
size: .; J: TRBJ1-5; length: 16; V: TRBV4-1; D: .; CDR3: CASSQGHTTSNQPQHF; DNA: TGCGCCAGCAGCCAAGGACACACAACTAGCAATCAGCCCCAGCATTTT
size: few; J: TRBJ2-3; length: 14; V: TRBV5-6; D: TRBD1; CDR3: CASSEGASTDTQYF; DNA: TGTGCCAGCAGCGAGGGGGCTAGCACAGATACGCAGTATTTT
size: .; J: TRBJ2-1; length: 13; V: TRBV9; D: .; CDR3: CASSVAGRDEQFF; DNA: TGTGCCAGCAGCGTAGCAGGCAGGGATGAGCAGTTCTTC
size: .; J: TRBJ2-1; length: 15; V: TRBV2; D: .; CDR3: CASSPTGVPGNEQFF; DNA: TGTGCCAGCAGTCCCACCGGAGTCCCCGGGAATGAGCAGTTCTTC
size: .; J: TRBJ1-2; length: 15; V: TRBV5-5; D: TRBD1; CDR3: CASSLEGQGLYGYTF; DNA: TGTGCCAGCAGCTTGGAGGGACAGGGGCTCTATGGCTACACCTTC
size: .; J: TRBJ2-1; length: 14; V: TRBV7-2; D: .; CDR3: CASSLRSSYNEQFF; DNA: TGTGCCAGCAGCCTACGGAGCTCCTACAATGAGCAGTTCTTC
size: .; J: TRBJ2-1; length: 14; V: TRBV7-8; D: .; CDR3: CASSLSGFHNEQFF; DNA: TGTGCCAGCAGCTTATCAGGATTCCACAATGAGCAGTTCTTC
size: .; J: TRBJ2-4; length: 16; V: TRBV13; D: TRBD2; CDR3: CASSSGLAGTKNIQYF; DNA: TGTGCCAGCAGCTCCGGACTAGCGGGGACGAAAAACATTCAGTACTTC
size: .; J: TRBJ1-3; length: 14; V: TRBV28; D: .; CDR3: CASRPGGAGNTIYF; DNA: TGTGCCAGCAGGCCTGGGGGGGCTGGAAACACCATATATTTT
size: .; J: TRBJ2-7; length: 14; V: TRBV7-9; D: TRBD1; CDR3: CASSPRDRGYEQYF; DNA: TGTGCCAGCAGCCCCCGAGACAGGGGGTACGAGCAGTACTTC